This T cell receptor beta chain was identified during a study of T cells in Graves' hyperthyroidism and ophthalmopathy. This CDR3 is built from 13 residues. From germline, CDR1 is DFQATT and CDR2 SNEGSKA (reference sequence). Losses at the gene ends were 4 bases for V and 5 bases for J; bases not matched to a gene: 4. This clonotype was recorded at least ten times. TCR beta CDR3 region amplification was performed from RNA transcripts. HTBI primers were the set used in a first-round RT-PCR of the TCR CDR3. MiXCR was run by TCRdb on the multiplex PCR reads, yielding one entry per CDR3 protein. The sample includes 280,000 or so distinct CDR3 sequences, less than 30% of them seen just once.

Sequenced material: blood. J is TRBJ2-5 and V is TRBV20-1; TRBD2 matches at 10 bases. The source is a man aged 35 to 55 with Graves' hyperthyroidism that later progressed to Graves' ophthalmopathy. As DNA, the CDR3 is TGCAGTGCTAAGCGGGAGGGCCCGGAGACCCAGTACTTC. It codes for CSAKREGPETQYF.